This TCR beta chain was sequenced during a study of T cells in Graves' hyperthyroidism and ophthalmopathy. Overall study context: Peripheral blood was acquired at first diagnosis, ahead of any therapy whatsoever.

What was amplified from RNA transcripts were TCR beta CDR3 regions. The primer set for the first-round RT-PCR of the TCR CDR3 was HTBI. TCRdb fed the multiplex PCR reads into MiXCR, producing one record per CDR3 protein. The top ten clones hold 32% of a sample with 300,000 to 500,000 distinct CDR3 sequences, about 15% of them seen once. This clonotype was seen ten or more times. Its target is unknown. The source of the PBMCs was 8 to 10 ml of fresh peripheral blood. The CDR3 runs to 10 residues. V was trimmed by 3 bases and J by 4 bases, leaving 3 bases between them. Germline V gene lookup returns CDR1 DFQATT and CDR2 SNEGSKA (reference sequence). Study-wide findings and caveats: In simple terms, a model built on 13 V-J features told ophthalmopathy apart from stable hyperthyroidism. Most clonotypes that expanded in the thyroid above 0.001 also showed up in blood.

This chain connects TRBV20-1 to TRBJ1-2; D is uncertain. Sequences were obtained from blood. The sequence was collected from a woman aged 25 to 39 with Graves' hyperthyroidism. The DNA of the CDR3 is TGCAGTGCTAGTCTCTATGGCTACACCTTC. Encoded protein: CSASLYGYTF.